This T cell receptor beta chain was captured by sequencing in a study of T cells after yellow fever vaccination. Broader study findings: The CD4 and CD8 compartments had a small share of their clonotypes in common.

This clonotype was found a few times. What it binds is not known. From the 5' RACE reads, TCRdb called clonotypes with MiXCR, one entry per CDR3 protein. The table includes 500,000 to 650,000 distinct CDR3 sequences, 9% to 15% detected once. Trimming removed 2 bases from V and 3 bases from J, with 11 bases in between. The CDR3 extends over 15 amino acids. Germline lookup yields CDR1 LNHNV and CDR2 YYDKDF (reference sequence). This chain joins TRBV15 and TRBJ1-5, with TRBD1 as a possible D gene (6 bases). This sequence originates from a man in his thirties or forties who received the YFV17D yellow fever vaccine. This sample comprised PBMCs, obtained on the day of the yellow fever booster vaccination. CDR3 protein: CATSRQQGFNQPQHF. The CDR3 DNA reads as TGTGCCACCAGCAGACAGCAGGGGTTCAATCAGCCCCAGCATTTT.